This T cell receptor beta chain stems from a study of cytomegalovirus exposure and HLA in healthy donors. Study results and caveats: In an earlier analysis, most TCR beta V segments were productive about 87% or about 30% of the time. Cytomegalovirus association was assigned to about 150 TCR beta chains.

The CDR3 contains 15 residues. Researchers ran the PCR with 60 Vbeta and 13 Jbeta primers. The method was immunoSEQ multiplex PCR; TCRdb's version includes in-frame clones alone and lacks a portion of them. The sample includes about 150,000 clones, approximately 74% of them seen just once. Remarks on this clone: As yet, its antigen is unknown.

Specimen: PBMCs. This rearrangement joins TRBV12-1 to TRBJ2-7; no check of the table's D call, TRBD1, against the DNA was made. TRBV12-1 counts as a pseudogene. The clonotype originates from a young man in good health and CMV-seronegative. The CDR3 DNA reads TGTGCCAGCAGCTTTACACAGGGAATCCCCTACGAGCAGTACTTC. It encodes CASSFTQGIPYEQYF.